This T cell receptor beta chain was recovered during a study of blood T cell repertoires in COVID-19. About the study: Researchers got acute and convalescent COVID-19 samples from the United States, Italy and Spain. The cDNA or gDNA used as material had been derived from T cells, B-cell-depleted T cells, or PBMCs.

Deletions cut 3 bases from V and 0 bases from J, with 6 bases between. Germline loops: CDR1 LNHDA, CDR2 SQIVND (reference sequence). The CDR3 is 15 residues long. Original processing notes: Estimation of nucleated cell counts relied on the amplification of reference gene primers. The table came from immunoSEQ multiplex PCR; TCRdb's copy has only in-frame clones and leaves some out. That table supplies the V and J calls and clone size; D and trimming were determined from the DNA. This sample carries roughly 180,000 clones, roughly 76% of them seen once, and the ten largest clones take roughly 8.7%. The clonotype comes from a woman aged 50 to 65 with active or convalescent COVID-19. The J gene is TRBJ1-6, the V gene TRBV19; D remains ambiguous. Sequences were obtained from peripheral blood. The CDR3 loop is CASSIQDSYNSPLHF. CDR3 sequence (DNA): TGTGCCAGTAGTATCCAGGACTCCTATAATTCACCCCTCCACTTT.